This is a list of T cell receptor beta chains from one sample in a study of radiation and T cells in renal cell carcinoma. TCRdb's copy holds only in-frame clones and misses some; the assay was immunoSEQ multiplex PCR. Among roughly 92,000 clones listed, 84% were seen once. The material sequenced was blood, taken from a patient whose treatment included radiotherapy and nephrectomy. The receptors were sampled from a man between 60 and 70 years old with renal cell carcinoma. Each CDR3 is given with its conserved first and last residue. A D gene is named only where the DNA matches it firmly. Only some rows state a clone size, as once, few, many or a class for expanded clones.

j_call: TRBJ2-1
v_call: TRBV5-5
clone_size: .
d_call: TRBD2
cdr3_nt: TGTGCCAGCAGCTTACGACTAGCGGAGGCCAATGAGCAGTTCTTC
cdr3_aa: CASSLRLAEANEQFF

j_call: TRBJ2-5
v_call: TRBV6-1
clone_size: .
d_call: .
cdr3_nt: TGTGCCAGCAGTGAAATTTGGTCACAAGAGACCCAGTACTTC
cdr3_aa: CASSEIWSQETQYF

j_call: TRBJ1-1
v_call: TRBV2
clone_size: .
d_call: .
cdr3_nt: TGTGCCAGCAGTGAGGACAGCTACTCTGAAGCTTTCTTT
cdr3_aa: CASSEDSYSEAFF

j_call: TRBJ2-4
v_call: TRBV5-1
clone_size: .
d_call: .
cdr3_nt: TGCGCCAGCAGCTCCGCAAGCATTCAGTACTTC
cdr3_aa: CASSSASIQYF

j_call: TRBJ2-3
v_call: TRBV13
clone_size: .
d_call: TRBD1
cdr3_nt: TGTGCCAGCATATCGACAGGGCGAAGCGCAGATACGCAGTATTTT
cdr3_aa: CASISTGRSADTQYF

j_call: TRBJ1-3
v_call: TRBV5-6
clone_size: .
d_call: .
cdr3_nt: TGTGCCAGCAGCTTGAGTGGAAGTGTGTACACCATATATTTT
cdr3_aa: CASSLSGSVYTIYF

j_call: TRBJ2-1
v_call: TRBV7-9
clone_size: once
d_call: TRBD2
cdr3_nt: TGTGCCAGCAGCCCGGGACTAGCCCACGATGAGCAGTTCTTC
cdr3_aa: CASSPGLAHDEQFF

j_call: TRBJ1-1
v_call: TRBV19
clone_size: .
d_call: .
cdr3_nt: TGTGCCAGTAGCCCCGTCTTGAACACTGAAGCTTTCTTT
cdr3_aa: CASSPVLNTEAFF

j_call: TRBJ2-7
v_call: TRBV6-5
clone_size: .
d_call: TRBD1
cdr3_nt: TGTGCCAGCAGTTACTCCCGGACAGGGGGCCGTGAGCAGTACTTC
cdr3_aa: CASSYSRTGGREQYF

j_call: TRBJ2-1
v_call: TRBV11-3
clone_size: few
d_call: .
cdr3_nt: TGTGCCAGCAGCTTGGGCGGGAATGACAATGAGCAGTTCTTC
cdr3_aa: CASSLGGNDNEQFF

j_call: TRBJ2-7
v_call: TRBV4-1
clone_size: .
d_call: .
cdr3_nt: TGCGCCAGCAGCCCTACTAGGGGCTTGACCTACGAGCAGTACTTC
cdr3_aa: CASSPTRGLTYEQYF

j_call: TRBJ2-7
v_call: TRBV5-4
clone_size: .
d_call: .
cdr3_nt: TGTGCCAGCAGCTTGGGGCTAGGCCCCTACGAGCAGTACTTC
cdr3_aa: CASSLGLGPYEQYF

j_call: TRBJ2-7
v_call: TRBV29-1
clone_size: .
d_call: TRBD2
cdr3_nt: TGCAGCGTTTTACTAGCGGGAGGAACCTACGAGCAGTACTTC
cdr3_aa: CSVLLAGGTYEQYF

j_call: TRBJ2-4
v_call: TRBV5-1
clone_size: .
d_call: .
cdr3_nt: TGCGCCAGCAGCTCTTCGGCAGGAGGGGGAAACATTCAGTACTTC
cdr3_aa: CASSSSAGGGNIQYF

j_call: TRBJ2-1
v_call: TRBV27
clone_size: .
d_call: .
cdr3_nt: TGTGCCAGCAGTTTATCGACCCTGAGGTATGAGCAGTTCTTC
cdr3_aa: CASSLSTLRYEQFF

j_call: TRBJ2-3
v_call: TRBV4-1
clone_size: .
d_call: TRBD1
cdr3_nt: TGCGCCAGCAGCAACAGGGGATCCGCTAGCACAGATACGCAGTATTTT
cdr3_aa: CASSNRGSASTDTQYF

j_call: TRBJ2-3
v_call: TRBV6-1
clone_size: .
d_call: .
cdr3_nt: TGTGCCAGCAGTGAAACCGTGGTAGTGGAGGAGAGGGCAGATACGCAGTATTTT
cdr3_aa: CASSETVVVEERADTQYF

j_call: TRBJ2-3
v_call: TRBV7-9
clone_size: .
d_call: TRBD2
cdr3_nt: TGTGCCAGCAGCCCAAAGGGACTACCTAGCACAGATACGCAGTATTTT
cdr3_aa: CASSPKGLPSTDTQYF

j_call: TRBJ2-3
v_call: TRBV4-2
clone_size: .
d_call: TRBD2
cdr3_nt: TGTGCCAGCAGCCACGCTAGCGGGAGCACAGATACGCAGTATTTT
cdr3_aa: CASSHASGSTDTQYF

j_call: TRBJ1-5
v_call: TRBV2
clone_size: .
d_call: .
cdr3_nt: TGTGCCAGCAGCACAGAGGGCAATCAGCCCCAGCATTTT
cdr3_aa: CASSTEGNQPQHF

j_call: TRBJ2-7
v_call: TRBV5-6
clone_size: .
d_call: .
cdr3_nt: TGTGCCAGCAGCTCGGAACCGGGCCCCGCGTCCCACGAGCAGTACTTC
cdr3_aa: CASSSEPGPASHEQYF

j_call: TRBJ2-5
v_call: TRBV28
clone_size: .
d_call: .
cdr3_nt: TGTGCCAGCAGTCCACTAGGGGAGGAAGAGACCCAGTACTTC
cdr3_aa: CASSPLGEEETQYF

j_call: TRBJ2-6
v_call: TRBV28
clone_size: few
d_call: .
cdr3_nt: TGTGCCAGCAGTTTGTCCGGTAGCTCTGGGGCCAACGTCCTGACTTTC
cdr3_aa: CASSLSGSSGANVLTF

j_call: TRBJ2-5
v_call: TRBV29-1
clone_size: .
d_call: TRBD2
cdr3_nt: TGCAGCGTTGATCAGGGAGGGAGAGAGACCCAGTACTTC
cdr3_aa: CSVDQGGRETQYF

j_call: TRBJ2-3
v_call: TRBV19
clone_size: once
d_call: .
cdr3_nt: TGTGCCAGTTGCAACCCCCCCCACGTCGATACGCAGTATTTT
cdr3_aa: CASCNPPHVDTQYF

j_call: TRBJ1-1
v_call: TRBV7-6
clone_size: .
d_call: TRBD1
cdr3_nt: TGTGCCAGCAGCGGGACAGGGAGAGGATTGAACACTGAAGCTTTCTTT
cdr3_aa: CASSGTGRGLNTEAFF

j_call: TRBJ2-7
v_call: TRBV28
clone_size: .
d_call: .
cdr3_nt: TGTGCCAGCAGTTTAATACGTTACGAGCAGTACTTC
cdr3_aa: CASSLIRYEQYF

j_call: TRBJ1-3
v_call: TRBV14
clone_size: .
d_call: .
cdr3_nt: TGTGCCAGCAGCTTCCCCCCGGACTCTGGAAACACCATATATTTT
cdr3_aa: CASSFPPDSGNTIYF

j_call: TRBJ2-7
v_call: TRBV23-1
clone_size: .
d_call: TRBD1
cdr3_nt: TGCGCCAGCAGTCAATCCTCCCTGGACAGGGCGGGCTACGAGCAGTACTTC
cdr3_aa: CASSQSSLDRAGYEQYF

j_call: TRBJ2-3
v_call: TRBV5-1
clone_size: .
d_call: TRBD2
cdr3_nt: TGCGCCAGCAGCCAGAGGACTAGCGGGAGCACAGATACGCAGTATTTT
cdr3_aa: CASSQRTSGSTDTQYF

j_call: TRBJ2-7
v_call: TRBV20-1
clone_size: .
d_call: .
cdr3_nt: TGCAGTGCTAGAGCCTTTGGCGAGCAGTACTTC
cdr3_aa: CSARAFGEQYF

j_call: TRBJ2-5
v_call: TRBV2
clone_size: .
d_call: .
cdr3_nt: TGTGCCACCAGAGAGTCAGAGACCCAGTACTTC
cdr3_aa: CATRESETQYF

j_call: TRBJ2-7
v_call: TRBV7-9
clone_size: .
d_call: .
cdr3_nt: TGTGCCAGCAGCCCTACCGTGGGGGTCAACGAGCAGTACTTC
cdr3_aa: CASSPTVGVNEQYF

j_call: TRBJ2-5
v_call: TRBV19
clone_size: few
d_call: .
cdr3_nt: TGTGCCAGTAGTATCGGGGATCACCAAGAGACCCAGTACTTC
cdr3_aa: CASSIGDHQETQYF

j_call: TRBJ2-7
v_call: TRBV7-2
clone_size: once
d_call: .
cdr3_nt: TGTGCCAGCAGCTTCCGTGGCAGAGGATACGAGCAGTACTTC
cdr3_aa: CASSFRGRGYEQYF

j_call: TRBJ2-5
v_call: TRBV5-4
clone_size: .
d_call: .
cdr3_nt: TGTGCCAGCAGCTTGGTCCCAGACCAAGAGACCCAGTACTTC
cdr3_aa: CASSLVPDQETQYF

j_call: TRBJ1-2
v_call: TRBV19
clone_size: few
d_call: TRBD1
cdr3_nt: TGTGCCAGTAGTTTCGGGACAGAAGGAGGCTACACCTTC
cdr3_aa: CASSFGTEGGYTF

j_call: TRBJ1-1
v_call: TRBV28
clone_size: .
d_call: .
cdr3_nt: TGTGCCAGCAGTCCCCTGACAGAGTTGAACACTGAAGCTTTCTTT
cdr3_aa: CASSPLTELNTEAFF

j_call: TRBJ2-1
v_call: TRBV11-3
clone_size: .
d_call: .
cdr3_nt: TGTGCCAGCAGCTTCCTTGGGCATGAGCAGTTCTTC
cdr3_aa: CASSFLGHEQFF

j_call: TRBJ1-1
v_call: TRBV4-1
clone_size: .
d_call: .
cdr3_nt: TGCGCCAGCAGCCAAGTAGCAGGGAACACTGAAGCTTTCTTT
cdr3_aa: CASSQVAGNTEAFF

j_call: TRBJ2-3
v_call: TRBV11-2
clone_size: .
d_call: TRBD2
cdr3_nt: TGTGCCAGCAGCTTAGATGTACGCGGGAGGGCCACGCTAAGCACAGATACGCAGTATTTT
cdr3_aa: CASSLDVRGRATLSTDTQYF

j_call: TRBJ2-2
v_call: TRBV7-6
clone_size: .
d_call: TRBD2
cdr3_nt: TGTGCCAGCAGCCACGGACTAGCGGAGAACACCGGGGAGCTGTTTTTT
cdr3_aa: CASSHGLAENTGELFF

j_call: TRBJ2-7
v_call: TRBV20-1
clone_size: .
d_call: .
cdr3_nt: TGCAGTGGGGGGTACGAGCAGTACTTC
cdr3_aa: CSGGYEQYF

j_call: TRBJ2-1
v_call: TRBV2
clone_size: many
d_call: TRBD1
cdr3_nt: TGTGCCAGCAGTCTGACAGGGGGCAATGAGCAGTTCTTC
cdr3_aa: CASSLTGGNEQFF

j_call: TRBJ2-5
v_call: TRBV5-1
clone_size: few
d_call: .
cdr3_nt: TGCGCCAGCAGCTCTGCAACCTACGAGGAAGAGACCCAGTACTTC
cdr3_aa: CASSSATYEEETQYF

j_call: TRBJ2-3
v_call: TRBV7-2
clone_size: .
d_call: .
cdr3_nt: TGTGCCAGCAGCTTAGTAGGCGCAGATACGCAGTATTTT
cdr3_aa: CASSLVGADTQYF

j_call: TRBJ2-7
v_call: TRBV27
clone_size: few
d_call: .
cdr3_nt: TGTGCCAGCAAAGGATACAGTTCCTACGAGCAGTACTTC
cdr3_aa: CASKGYSSYEQYF

j_call: TRBJ1-5
v_call: TRBV6-5
clone_size: .
d_call: .
cdr3_nt: TGTGCCAGCAGGGACAGTTTTGGTCAGCCCCAGCATTTT
cdr3_aa: CASRDSFGQPQHF

j_call: TRBJ1-3
v_call: TRBV27
clone_size: .
d_call: .
cdr3_nt: TGTGCCAGCAGACCCGGGGAGAGTGGGGGAAACACCATATATTTT
cdr3_aa: CASRPGESGGNTIYF

j_call: TRBJ2-3
v_call: TRBV11-3
clone_size: .
d_call: .
cdr3_nt: TGTGCCAGCAGCTTAGATTCCAGACTAGATACGCAGTATTTT
cdr3_aa: CASSLDSRLDTQYF

j_call: TRBJ1-5
v_call: TRBV19
clone_size: .
d_call: .
cdr3_nt: TGTGCCAGTATAGGACCCCTTTATAGCAATCAGCCCCAGCATTTT
cdr3_aa: CASIGPLYSNQPQHF

j_call: TRBJ2-7
v_call: TRBV5-5
clone_size: .
d_call: .
cdr3_nt: TGTGCCAGCAGCTTCGATGGGACCGTCCTCTCCTACGAGCAGTACTTC
cdr3_aa: CASSFDGTVLSYEQYF

j_call: TRBJ1-2
v_call: TRBV7-8
clone_size: .
d_call: TRBD1
cdr3_nt: TGTGCCAGCAGCTTAGAGGACAGGGACTATGGCTACACCTTC
cdr3_aa: CASSLEDRDYGYTF

j_call: TRBJ2-7
v_call: TRBV18
clone_size: .
d_call: .
cdr3_nt: TGTGCCAGCTCAGCTGCAGGGAGTCCCTACGAGCAGTACTTC
cdr3_aa: CASSAAGSPYEQYF

j_call: TRBJ2-7
v_call: TRBV15
clone_size: .
d_call: TRBD1
cdr3_nt: TGTGCCACCAGCAGAGATCTCCCGCAGGGGGCTGGTGAGCAGTACTTC
cdr3_aa: CATSRDLPQGAGEQYF

j_call: TRBJ2-2
v_call: TRBV9
clone_size: many
d_call: TRBD2
cdr3_nt: TGTGCCAGCAGCGTAGAACTAGCGGGAGACCCGAACACCGGGGAGCTGTTTTTT
cdr3_aa: CASSVELAGDPNTGELFF

j_call: TRBJ2-1
v_call: TRBV6-1
clone_size: .
d_call: TRBD1
cdr3_nt: TGTGCCAGCAGTGAATCGGTGGGACAGGGGTTTGGAGAGCAGTTCTTC
cdr3_aa: CASSESVGQGFGEQFF